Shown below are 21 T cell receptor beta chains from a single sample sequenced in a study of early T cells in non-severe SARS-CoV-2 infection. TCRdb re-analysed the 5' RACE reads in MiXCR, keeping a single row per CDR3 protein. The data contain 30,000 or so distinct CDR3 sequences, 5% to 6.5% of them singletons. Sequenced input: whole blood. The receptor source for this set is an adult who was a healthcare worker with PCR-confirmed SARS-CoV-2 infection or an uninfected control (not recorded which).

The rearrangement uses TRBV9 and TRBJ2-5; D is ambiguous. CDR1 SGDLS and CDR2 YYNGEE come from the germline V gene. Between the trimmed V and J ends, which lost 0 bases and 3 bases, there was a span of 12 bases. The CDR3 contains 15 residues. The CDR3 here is CASSVAPTPEETQYF. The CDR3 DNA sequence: TGTGCCAGCAGCGTAGCTCCGACTCCTGAAGAGACCCAGTACTTC.

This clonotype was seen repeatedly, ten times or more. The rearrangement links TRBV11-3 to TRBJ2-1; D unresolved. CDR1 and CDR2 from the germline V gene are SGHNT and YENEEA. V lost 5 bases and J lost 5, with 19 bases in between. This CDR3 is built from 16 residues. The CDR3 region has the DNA TGTGCCAGCAGCCCTCCACGTGGGGTAGGCGACAATGAGCAGTTCTTC. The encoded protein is CASSPPRGVGDNEQFF.

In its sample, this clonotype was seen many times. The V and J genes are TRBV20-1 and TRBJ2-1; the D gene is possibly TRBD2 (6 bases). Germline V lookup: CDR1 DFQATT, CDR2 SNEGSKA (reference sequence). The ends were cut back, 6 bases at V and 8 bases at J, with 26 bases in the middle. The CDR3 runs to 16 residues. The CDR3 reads CSAEVRTGGAFDEQFF. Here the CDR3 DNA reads TGCAGTGCGGAAGTTCGGACTGGCGGGGCGTTTGATGAGCAGTTCTTC.

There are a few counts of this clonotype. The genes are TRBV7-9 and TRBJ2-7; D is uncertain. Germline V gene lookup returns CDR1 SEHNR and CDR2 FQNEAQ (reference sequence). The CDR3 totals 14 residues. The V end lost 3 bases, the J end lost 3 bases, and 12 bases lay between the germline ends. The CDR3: CASSLDLGVYEQYF. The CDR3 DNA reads TGTGCCAGCAGCTTGGATTTAGGCGTCTACGAGCAGTACTTC.

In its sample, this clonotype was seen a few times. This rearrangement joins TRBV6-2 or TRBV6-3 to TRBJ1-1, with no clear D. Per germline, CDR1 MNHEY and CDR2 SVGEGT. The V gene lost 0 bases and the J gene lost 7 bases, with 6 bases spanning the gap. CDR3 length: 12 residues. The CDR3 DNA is TGTGCCAGCAGTTACTCGTTACGTGAAGCTTTCTTT. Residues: CASSYSLREAFF.

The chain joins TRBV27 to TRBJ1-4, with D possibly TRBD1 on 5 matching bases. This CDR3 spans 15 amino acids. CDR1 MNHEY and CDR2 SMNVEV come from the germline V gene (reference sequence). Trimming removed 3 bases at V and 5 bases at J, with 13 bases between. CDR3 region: CASSFVDSKNEKLFF. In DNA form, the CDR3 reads TGTGCCAGCAGTTTTGTAGACAGTAAAAATGAAAAACTGTTTTTT.

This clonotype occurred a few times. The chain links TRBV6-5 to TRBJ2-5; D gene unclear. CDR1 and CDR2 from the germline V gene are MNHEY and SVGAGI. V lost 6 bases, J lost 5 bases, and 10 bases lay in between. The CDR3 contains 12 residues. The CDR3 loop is CASRSARETQYF. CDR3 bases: TGTGCCAGCAGGAGCGCGCGGGAGACCCAGTACTTC.

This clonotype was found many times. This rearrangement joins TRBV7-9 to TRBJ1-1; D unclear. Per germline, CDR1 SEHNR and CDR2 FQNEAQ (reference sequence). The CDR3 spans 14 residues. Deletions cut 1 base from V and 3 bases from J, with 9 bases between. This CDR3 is CASSLETRDTEAFF. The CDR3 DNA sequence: TGTGCCAGCAGCTTAGAGACGAGGGACACTGAAGCTTTCTTT.

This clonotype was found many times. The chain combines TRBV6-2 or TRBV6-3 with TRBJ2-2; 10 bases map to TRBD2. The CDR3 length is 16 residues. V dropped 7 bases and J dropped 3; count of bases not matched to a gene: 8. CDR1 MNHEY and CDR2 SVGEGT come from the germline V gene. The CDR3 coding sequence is TGTGCCAGCAATATAGCGGGAGGTTCTTACACCGGGGAGCTGTTTTTT. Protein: CASNIAGGSYTGELFF.

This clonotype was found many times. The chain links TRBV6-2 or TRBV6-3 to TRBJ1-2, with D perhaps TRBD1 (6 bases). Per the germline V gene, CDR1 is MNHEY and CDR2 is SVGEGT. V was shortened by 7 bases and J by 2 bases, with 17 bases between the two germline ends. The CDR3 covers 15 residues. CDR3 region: CASMERGPVNYGYTF. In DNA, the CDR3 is TGTGCCAGCATGGAACGGGGGCCGGTGAACTATGGCTACACCTTC.

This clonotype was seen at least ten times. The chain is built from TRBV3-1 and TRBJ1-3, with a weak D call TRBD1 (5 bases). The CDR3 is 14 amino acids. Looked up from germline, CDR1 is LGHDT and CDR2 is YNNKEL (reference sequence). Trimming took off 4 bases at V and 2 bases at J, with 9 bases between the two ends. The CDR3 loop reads CASSLEGPGNTIYF. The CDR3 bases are TGTGCCAGCAGCCTCGAGGGGCCTGGAAACACCATATATTTT.

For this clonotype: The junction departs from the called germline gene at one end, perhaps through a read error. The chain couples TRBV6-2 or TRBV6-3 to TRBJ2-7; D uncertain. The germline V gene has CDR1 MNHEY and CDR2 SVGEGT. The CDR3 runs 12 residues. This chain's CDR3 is CASSYSKYEQYF. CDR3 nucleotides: TGTGCCAGCAGTTACTCGAAATACGAACAGTACTTC.

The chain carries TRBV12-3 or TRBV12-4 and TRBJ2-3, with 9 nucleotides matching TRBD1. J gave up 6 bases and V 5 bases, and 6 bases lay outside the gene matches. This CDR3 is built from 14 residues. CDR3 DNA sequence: TGTGCCAGCAGTCCTCGGACAGGGGTCGATACGCAGTATTTT. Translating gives CASSPRTGVDTQYF.

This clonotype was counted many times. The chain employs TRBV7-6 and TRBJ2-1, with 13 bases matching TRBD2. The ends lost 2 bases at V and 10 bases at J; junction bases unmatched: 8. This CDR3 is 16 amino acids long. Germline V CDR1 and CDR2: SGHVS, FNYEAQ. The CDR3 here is CASSLTGTSGNGEQFF. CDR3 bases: TGTGCCAGCAGCTTAACCGGGACTAGCGGGAACGGGGAGCAGTTCTTC.

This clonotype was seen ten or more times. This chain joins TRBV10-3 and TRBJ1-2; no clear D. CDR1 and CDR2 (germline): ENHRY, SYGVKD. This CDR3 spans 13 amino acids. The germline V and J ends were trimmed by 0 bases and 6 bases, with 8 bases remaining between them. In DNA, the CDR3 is TGTGCCATCAGTGAGTCGGTTACAGATGGCTACACCTTC. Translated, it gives CAISESVTDGYTF.

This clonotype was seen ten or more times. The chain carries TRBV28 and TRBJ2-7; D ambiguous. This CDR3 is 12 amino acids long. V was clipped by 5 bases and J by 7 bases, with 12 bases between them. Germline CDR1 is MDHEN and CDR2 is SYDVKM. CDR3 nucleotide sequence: TGTGCCAGCAGTCCGAACATATTGGAGCAGTACTTC. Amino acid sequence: CASSPNILEQYF.

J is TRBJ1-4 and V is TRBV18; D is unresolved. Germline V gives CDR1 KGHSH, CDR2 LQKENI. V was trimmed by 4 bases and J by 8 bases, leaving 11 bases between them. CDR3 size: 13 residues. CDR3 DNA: TGTGCCAGCTCACTCTCCTACGGAGAAAAACTGTTTTTT. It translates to CASSLSYGEKLFF.

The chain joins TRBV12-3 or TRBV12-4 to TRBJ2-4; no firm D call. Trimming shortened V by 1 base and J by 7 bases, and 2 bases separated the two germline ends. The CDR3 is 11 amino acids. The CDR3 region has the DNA TGTGCCAGCAGTTTAGGTAACATTCAGTACTTC. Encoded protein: CASSLGNIQYF.

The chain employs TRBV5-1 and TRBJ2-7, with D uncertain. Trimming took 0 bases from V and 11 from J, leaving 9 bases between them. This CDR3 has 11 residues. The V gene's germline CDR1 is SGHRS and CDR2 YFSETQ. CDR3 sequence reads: CASSLDGPKYF. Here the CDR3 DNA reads TGCGCCAGCAGCTTGGATGGACCGAAGTACTTC.

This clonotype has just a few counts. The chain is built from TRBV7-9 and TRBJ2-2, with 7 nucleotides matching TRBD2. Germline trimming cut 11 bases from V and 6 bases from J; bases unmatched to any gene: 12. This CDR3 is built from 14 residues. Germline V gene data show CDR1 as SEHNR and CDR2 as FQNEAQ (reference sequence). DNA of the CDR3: TGTGCCTCCTATTTGGGGCGGGAGTCCGGGGAGCTGTTTTTT. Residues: CASYLGRESGELFF. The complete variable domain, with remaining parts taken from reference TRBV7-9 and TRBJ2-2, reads DTGVSQNPRHKITKRGQNVTFRCDPISEHNRLYWYRQTLGQGPEFLTYFQNEAQLEKSRLLSDRFSAERPKGSFSTLEIQRTEQGDSAMYLCASYLGRESGELFFGEGSRLTVL.

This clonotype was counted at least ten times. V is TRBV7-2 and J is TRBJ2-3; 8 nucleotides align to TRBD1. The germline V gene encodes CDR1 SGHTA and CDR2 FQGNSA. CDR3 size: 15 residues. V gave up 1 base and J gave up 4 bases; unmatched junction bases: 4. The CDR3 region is CASSLVLQGADTQYF. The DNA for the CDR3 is TGTGCCAGCAGCTTAGTTTTACAGGGGGCAGATACGCAGTATTTT.